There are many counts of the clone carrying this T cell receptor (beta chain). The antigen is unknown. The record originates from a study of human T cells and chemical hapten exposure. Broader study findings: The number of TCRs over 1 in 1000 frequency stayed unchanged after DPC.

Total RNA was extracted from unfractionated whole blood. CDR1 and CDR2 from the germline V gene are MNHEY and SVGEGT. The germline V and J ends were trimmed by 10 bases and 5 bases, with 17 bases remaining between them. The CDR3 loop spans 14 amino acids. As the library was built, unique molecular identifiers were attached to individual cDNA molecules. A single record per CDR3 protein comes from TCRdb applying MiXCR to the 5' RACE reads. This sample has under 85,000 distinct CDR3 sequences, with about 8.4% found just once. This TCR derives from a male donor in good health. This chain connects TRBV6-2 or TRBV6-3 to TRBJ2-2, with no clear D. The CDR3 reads CAIQRAFKTGELFF. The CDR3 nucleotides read TGTGCCATTCAACGGGCCTTCAAAACCGGGGAGCTGTTTTTT.